This TCR beta chain stems from a study of shared clonotypes between healthy human individuals (dated by TCRdb to the early 2020s). Looking at the study overall: The cohort comprised a couple of women and a few men aged 18 to 49 years. Per donor, three plates each were used for CD4 naive and CD4 memory, two for CD8 naive, and one for CD8 memory. To estimate repertoire size and how much clonotype sharing occurs between individuals, the study deeply sequenced the blood TCR repertoires of several healthy adults. Different laboratories and diverse techniques were used to prepare libraries and sequence TCR repertoires, to increase sequencing depth and limit assay-specific biases. Between about 0.8 and 8.9 billion PBMCs per donor were obtained by leukapheresis.

Taken from the germline V gene, the CDR1 and CDR2 loops are SNHLY and FYNNEI. The V end gives up 8 bases and the J end 8 bases, leaving 11 bases in the junction not matched to a gene. The CDR3 has 15 amino acids, counting the end cysteine and phenylalanine. Only CDR3 DNA is held: 45 bases, read in frame from base 1. Broader findings and caveats from the paper: Pairwise subsampling led to the expectation that sequencing depth would affect the degree of clonotype sharing among donors. Naive subsets generally had larger estimated clonotype richness than memory subsets. Around 5% of naive CD4, roughly 3.5% of naive CD8, about 2.4% of memory CD4, and 0.4% of memory CD8 clonotypes were shared across four donors. Incomplete sequencing was indicated by rarefaction of sorted-subset datasets, despite the large sequencing depth. Compared with non-shared clonotypes, the clonotypes found in all four sorted-subset donors had higher generation probabilities. Because the study included a small number of donors, the genetic and exposure-history diversity represented was limited. Sampling was restricted to blood, and TCR repertoires in tissues likely differ from the TCR repertoires found in blood.

Using the deep immunoSEQ assay, multiplex PCR amplified TCR CDR3 regions from genomic DNA. Extracted genomic DNA from each cell subset was spread evenly across all wells of several immunoSEQ 96-well plates, with each plate serving as a replicate. For sorted subsets, approximately 190 ng genomic DNA, equal to about 30,000 T cell genomes, was loaded into each replicate PCR. Purified libraries were measured with a Qubit 3.0 fluorometer, size-checked on a Bioanalyzer 2100, and measured again with the KAPA Library Quantification kit. Each immunoSEQ 96-well plate was sequenced on its own single-read 150-cycle Illumina NextSeq 550 flow cell. As for how the authors treated the data: Because the immunoSEQ output held only junctional sequences and lacked quality scores, the filtering could not match the filtering applied to full-length reads. To assign V/J genes and CDR3, sequences were annotated using PyIR, a Python wrapper for IgBLAST v1.9, with IMGT germline references. Any read was removed if the V/J assignment was weak (E-value above 1e-6), the CDR3 was missing, or the read contained stop codons, out-of-frame junctions, or ambiguous translated residues. V3J clonotypes were defined as sequences sharing the same inferred V gene, J gene, and CDR3 amino acid sequence. To compute the percentage overlap between repertoires, the number of shared unique clonotypes was divided by the size of the smaller repertoire. Three approaches were used to assess repertoire richness: RTK rarefaction, the Chao1 estimator, and Recon v2.1 estimates of unobserved clonotypes. For all TCRbeta clonotypes obtained by the gDNA method from a few donors, generation probabilities were computed with OLGA. The source is immuneACCESS, and TCRdb retained only in-frame sequences with V and J called. Part of the clones is not carried over; for the studies checked, unresolved V genes explain less than half of this, and the remainder is unexplained. V and J calls and clone size are those listed in that table; D and trimming were worked out from the DNA. For this sample the table gives approximately 320,000 clones, of which about 74% were detected only once. Jointly, the top ten make up around a tenth of the sample.

Turning to this clone: Its antigen is still unknown. No clone much larger than this one lies a single base away; base qualities are absent.

The donors were healthy, HIV-negative adults with no recently reported acute infections or vaccinations. Every donor was a Caucasian adult living in Nashville, Tennessee, USA. Magnetic negative selection was used to enrich CD4+ T cells, after which naive cells were positively selected on CD45RA and the negative fraction became the memory subset. After blood collection by leukapheresis, PBMCs were isolated using Ficoll-Histopaque density gradient centrifugation and then cryopreserved in the vapor phase of liquid nitrogen. Purity and quantity of every magnetically sorted T cell population were checked by analytical flow cytometry. Each sorted fraction had its genomic DNA isolated and then quantified by UV absorbance on a Nanodrop 2000c.

The rearrangement joined TRBV2 to TRBJ1-4, and 10 bases in between align with TRBD1. This receptor was taken from a man between 25 and 39 years old in good health. Sample: memory CD4+ T cells sorted from blood. In the paper's terms, the cell subset or site label means: CD45RA-negative fraction. Here is the DNA: TGTGCCAGCGAAATGACAGGGGGCGGTTGGGAAAAACTGTTTTTT. This is translated as CASEMTGGGWEKLFF.